This is a list of T cell receptor beta chains from one sample in a study of Graves' ophthalmopathy and Graves' hyperthyroidism. TCRdb re-derived calls from the multiplex PCR reads in MiXCR, one entry per CDR3 protein. The sample comprises about 390,000 distinct CDR3 sequences, just over 15% of which are singletons, and approximately 7% rests with the top ten. Sequencing was performed on peripheral blood. All receptors derive from a woman under 30 with stable Graves' hyperthyroidism. Each CDR3 is given with its conserved first and last residue. The order of the fields is CDR3 protein, CDR3 DNA, V gene, J gene, D gene, clone size. The D gene is left open where the match is weak. A row's size may be missing; if present it is once, few, many or a size class.

CDR3 protein: CASSFQDRALTYGYTF
CDR3 DNA: TGTGCCAGCAGCTTTCAGGACAGGGCCCTCACCTATGGCTACACCTTC
V gene: TRBV11-2
J gene: TRBJ1-2
D gene: TRBD1
clone size: many

CDR3 protein: CASTNRRDERPQHF
CDR3 DNA: TGTGCCAGCACCAATCGGCGGGACGAGAGGCCCCAGCATTTT
V gene: TRBV7-3
J gene: TRBJ1-5
D gene: -
clone size: many

CDR3 protein: CATSRGRGQNSPLHF
CDR3 DNA: TGTGCCACCAGCAGAGGAAGGGGACAGAATTCACCCCTCCACTTT
V gene: TRBV15
J gene: TRBJ1-6
D gene: TRBD1
clone size: many

CDR3 protein: CASSTLRGQKTEAFF
CDR3 DNA: TGTGCCAGCAGCACCCTTCGGGGGCAGAAGACTGAAGCTTTCTTT
V gene: TRBV7-9
J gene: TRBJ1-1
D gene: -
clone size: few

CDR3 protein: CASSLSAYSGNTIYF
CDR3 DNA: TGTGCCAGCAGCTTAAGTGCCTACTCTGGAAACACCATATATTTT
V gene: TRBV11-2
J gene: TRBJ1-3
D gene: -
clone size: -

CDR3 protein: CASSLAVGPNNSPLHF
CDR3 DNA: TGTGCCAGCAGTTTAGCAGTGGGACCGAATAATTCACCCCTCCACTTT
V gene: TRBV12-3/TRBV12-4
J gene: TRBJ1-6
D gene: -
clone size: many

CDR3 protein: CASSHWGGVNEQYF
CDR3 DNA: TGTGCCAGCAGTCATTGGGGAGGGGTCAACGAGCAGTACTTC
V gene: TRBV12-3/TRBV12-4
J gene: TRBJ2-7
D gene: TRBD2
clone size: many

CDR3 protein: CASSFGRGRETQYF
CDR3 DNA: TGTGCCAGCAGTTTCGGCAGGGGTCGGGAGACCCAGTACTTC
V gene: TRBV27
J gene: TRBJ2-5
D gene: -
clone size: few

CDR3 protein: CASGMNTEAFF
CDR3 DNA: TGTGCCAGCGGGATGAACACTGAAGCTTTCTTT
V gene: TRBV27
J gene: TRBJ1-1
D gene: -
clone size: many

CDR3 protein: CASIGGDVGELFF
CDR3 DNA: TGTGCCAGCATAGGAGGGGATGTAGGGGAGCTGTTTTTT
V gene: TRBV6-5
J gene: TRBJ2-2
D gene: -
clone size: many

CDR3 protein: CASRGSGEDSPLHF
CDR3 DNA: TGTGCCAGCAGAGGGTCAGGGGAAGATTCACCCCTCCACTTT
V gene: TRBV6-1
J gene: TRBJ1-6
D gene: -
clone size: many

CDR3 protein: CASSSIIATNIQYF
CDR3 DNA: TGTGCCAGCAGCTCAATAATAGCCACAAACATTCAGTACTTC
V gene: TRBV11-2
J gene: TRBJ2-4
D gene: -
clone size: -

CDR3 protein: CASSQKTGNTEAFF
CDR3 DNA: TGTGCCAGCAGCCAGAAGACAGGGAACACTGAAGCTTTCTTT
V gene: TRBV5-4
J gene: TRBJ1-1
D gene: -
clone size: few

CDR3 protein: CASSSTGTLMNTEAFF
CDR3 DNA: TGCGCCAGCAGCTCGACAGGGACCCTCATGAACACTGAAGCTTTCTTT
V gene: TRBV5-1
J gene: TRBJ1-1
D gene: TRBD1
clone size: many

CDR3 protein: CASSSEEEQYF
CDR3 DNA: TGTGCCAGCAGCTCGGAGGAGGAGCAGTACTTC
V gene: TRBV11-3
J gene: TRBJ2-7
D gene: -
clone size: many

CDR3 protein: CATSDPGGSSYNEQFF
CDR3 DNA: TGTGCCACCAGTGACCCTGGCGGGAGCTCCTACAATGAGCAGTTCTTC
V gene: TRBV24-1
J gene: TRBJ2-1
D gene: TRBD2
clone size: -

CDR3 protein: CSARVMDNTGELFF
CDR3 DNA: TGCAGTGCTAGAGTTATGGACAACACCGGGGAGCTGTTTTTT
V gene: TRBV20-1
J gene: TRBJ2-2
D gene: -
clone size: few

CDR3 protein: CASTLQGMNTEAFF
CDR3 DNA: TGTGCCAGTACTTTGCAGGGGATGAACACTGAAGCTTTCTTT
V gene: TRBV19
J gene: TRBJ1-1
D gene: -
clone size: many

CDR3 protein: CATRGRQETQYF
CDR3 DNA: TGCGCCACCAGGGGACGTCAAGAGACCCAGTACTTC
V gene: TRBV5-1
J gene: TRBJ2-5
D gene: -
clone size: few

CDR3 protein: CASSWVGSSYEQYF
CDR3 DNA: TGTGCCAGCAGCTGGGTCGGGTCCTCCTACGAGCAGTACTTC
V gene: TRBV11-2
J gene: TRBJ2-7
D gene: -
clone size: -

CDR3 protein: CASSLVSGANTEAFF
CDR3 DNA: TGTGCCAGCAGCTTAGTGTCCGGAGCGAACACTGAAGCTTTCTTT
V gene: TRBV7-6
J gene: TRBJ1-1
D gene: -
clone size: many

CDR3 protein: CASSYRVWSNQPQHF
CDR3 DNA: TGTGCCAGCAGCTACAGGGTGTGGAGCAATCAGCCCCAGCATTTT
V gene: TRBV5-5
J gene: TRBJ1-5
D gene: -
clone size: many